These 22 T cell receptor beta chains were all obtained from the same sample, sequenced in a study of T-cell reconstitution after alpha-beta-depleted transplantation in children. Researchers prepared the TCRbeta library using unique molecular identifiers, the study reports. TCRdb called the PCR reads again in MiXCR, with one record for every CDR3 protein. The table records 500,000 to 600,000 distinct CDR3 sequences, roughly 30% of them present only once. The sequencing here drew on PBMCs, taken before TCRalphabeta/CD19-depleted stem cell transplant. All receptors derive from a boy under two years old with Wiskott-Aldrich syndrome, due to receive a stem cell transplant.

The chain combines TRBV20-1 with TRBJ1-1; the D gene is possibly TRBD1 (6 bases). The germline CDR1 and CDR2 sequences are DFQATT and SNEGSKA (reference sequence). Trimming left V 3 bases short and J 3 bases short, with 14 bases between. The CDR3 is 14 amino acids. This CDR3 reads CSARGGSMDTEAFF. The CDR3 coding sequence is TGCAGTGCTAGGGGGGGCAGTATGGACACTGAAGCTTTCTTT.

The CDR3 here is CASSYSGLAGSGANVLTF. The CDR3 nucleotides read TGTGCCAGCAGTTACTCGGGACTAGCGGGTTCTGGGGCCAACGTCCTGACTTTC. The J gene is TRBJ2-6, the V gene TRBV6-5; TRBD2 matches at 12 bases. Looked up from germline, CDR1 is MNHEY and CDR2 is SVGAGI. The junction had 1 base not matched to a gene; V was cut back by 0 bases and J by 1 base. This CDR3 comprises 18 residues.

The V and J genes are TRBV20-1 and TRBJ2-7, with D uncertain. This CDR3 contains 11 residues. The V gene lost 2 bases and the J gene lost 3 bases, with 5 bases spanning the gap. In germline, CDR1 is DFQATT, CDR2 SNEGSKA (reference sequence). This chain's CDR3 is CSARFGYEQYF. DNA for the CDR3: TGCAGTGCTAGATTTGGCTACGAGCAGTACTTC.

This clonotype was counted between two and nine times. V usage is TRBV5-1 and J usage is TRBJ2-3; possibly TRBD2 for D (6 bases). V lost 0 bases to trimming and J lost 0 bases, with 14 bases between them. The germline V gene encodes CDR1 SGHRS and CDR2 YFSETQ. CDR3 length: 17 amino acids. CDR3 loop: CASSLGPSGDSTDTQYF. The CDR3 region has the DNA TGCGCCAGCAGCTTGGGTCCTTCGGGAGATAGCACAGATACGCAGTATTTT.

This clonotype was observed a few times. The V and J genes are TRBV29-1 and TRBJ2-5; TRBD2 agrees at 10 bases. The germline CDR1 and CDR2 sequences are SQVTM and ANQGSEA. The V and J ends lost 4 bases and 2 bases, in that order; junction bases with no gene match: 7. The length of the CDR3 is 15 residues. The DNA for the CDR3 is TGCAGCGTTGTCCGGACTAGCGGAGAACAAGAGACCCAGTACTTC. Translating it yields CSVVRTSGEQETQYF.

A few counts support this clonotype. This chain uses TRBV12-3 or TRBV12-4 with TRBJ2-5; D is uncertain. The CDR3 length is 13 residues. Trimming took 3 bases from V and 3 from J, leaving 8 bases between them. The CDR3: CASSLGSKETQYF. The CDR3, as DNA: TGTGCCAGCAGTTTGGGTTCAAAAGAGACCCAGTACTTC.

The count of this clonotype is one. Here the CDR3 DNA reads TGTGCCAGCAGCTCCCCGGCGGGCACTGAAGCTTTCTTT. It translates to CASSSPAGTEAFF. The chain couples TRBV7-2 to TRBJ1-1; no definite D call. This CDR3 contains 13 residues. Germline V gene sequence: CDR1 SGHTA, CDR2 FQGNSA. Between the trimmed V and J ends, which lost 4 bases and 4 bases, there was a span of 10 bases. Complete variable domain (other parts from reference TRBV7-2 and TRBJ1-1): GAGVSQSPSNKVTEKGKDVELRCDPISGHTALYWYRQSLGQGLEFLIYFQGNSAPDKSGLPSDRFSAERTGGSVSTLTIQRTQQEDSAVYLCASSSPAGTEAFFGQGTRLTVV.

This clonotype was observed a few times. V gene TRBV7-9 combines with J gene TRBJ2-1; 9 bases map to TRBD2. The CDR3 is made up of 16 amino acids. V shed 3 bases and J 3 bases; nucleotides not matched to a gene: 6. Germline assignment: CDR1 SEHNR and CDR2 FQNEAQ (reference sequence). The CDR3 spells CASSFLAGVYYNEQFF. CDR3 in DNA: TGTGCCAGCAGCTTTTTAGCGGGAGTGTACTACAATGAGCAGTTCTTC.

The V gene is TRBV19, the J gene TRBJ2-1; 8 bases match TRBD2. Looked up from germline, CDR1 is LNHDA and CDR2 is SQIVND (reference sequence). The CDR3 runs 16 residues. V lost 3 bases and J lost 10; bases outside the gene matches: 14. The CDR3 nucleotides read TGTGCCAGTAGTATGACGGGAGGGGTCAAAATTCGGGAGCAGTTCTTC. Its protein product is CASSMTGGVKIREQFF. Combining the CDR3 with reference TRBV19 and TRBJ2-1 gives the whole variable domain DGGITQSPKYLFRKEGQNVTLSCEQNLNHDAMYWYRQDPGQGLRLIYYSQIVNDFQKGDIAEGYSVSREKKESFPLTVTSAQKNPTAFYLCASSMTGGVKIREQFFGPGTRLTVL.

In this sample, this clonotype turned up many times. The chain combines TRBV5-4 with TRBJ2-1; the match to TRBD2 covers 14 bases. The J segment lost 7 bases and the V segment lost 0 bases, leaving 9 bases of the junction unmatched. The CDR3 has 18 residues. The germline V gene encodes CDR1 SGHNT and CDR2 YYREEE (reference sequence). The CDR3 region is CASSLARLAGGPLNEQFF. Written as DNA, the CDR3 is TGTGCCAGCAGCTTGGCACGACTAGCGGGAGGGCCTTTGAATGAGCAGTTCTTC.

The genes are TRBV6-1 and TRBJ1-5, with D perhaps TRBD1 (6 bases). CDR1 MNHNS and CDR2 SASEGT come from the germline V gene. The CDR3 consists of 15 residues. Trimming stripped 10 bases from V and 2 bases from J, with 18 bases between. This CDR3 reads CATRERGQGNQPQHF. For the CDR3, the DNA is TGTGCCACCAGGGAACGGGGACAAGGCAATCAGCCCCAGCATTTT.

V and J are TRBV28 and TRBJ2-7; D ambiguous. The CDR3 extends over 14 amino acids. V lost 4 bases, J lost 2 bases, and 12 bases lay in between. Germline-derived CDR1 and CDR2 are MDHEN and SYDVKM. CDR3 loop: CASSSLDKTYEQYF. In nucleotides, the CDR3 is TGTGCCAGCAGTTCCCTCGACAAAACCTACGAGCAGTACTTC.

This clonotype was detected a few times. This chain connects TRBV5-1 to TRBJ2-1; 7 bases map to TRBD2. Germline V gene data show CDR1 as SGHRS and CDR2 as YFSETQ. The CDR3 runs 16 residues. The V and J ends lost 5 bases and 0 bases, in that order; junction bases with no gene match: 8. Here the CDR3 DNA reads TGCGCCAGCAGTATCCTCCTAGCGGTCTCCTACAATGAGCAGTTCTTC. It encodes CASSILLAVSYNEQFF.

The rearrangement uses TRBV7-9 and TRBJ1-2, with TRBD1 identical over 10 bases. Per germline, CDR1 SEHNR and CDR2 FQNEAQ (reference sequence). V dropped 4 bases and J dropped 8; count of bases not matched to a gene: 13. This CDR3 has 16 residues. CDR3 loop: CASSYGTGALSGGYTF. CDR3 nucleotide sequence: TGTGCCAGCAGCTACGGGACAGGGGCCCTCTCAGGGGGCTACACCTTC. Full variable domain (outside the CDR3, taken from reference TRBV7-9 and TRBJ1-2): DTGVSQNPRHKITKRGQNVTFRCDPISEHNRLYWYRQTLGQGPEFLTYFQNEAQLEKSRLLSDRFSAERPKGSFSTLEIQRTEQGDSAMYLCASSYGTGALSGGYTFGSGTRLTVV.

This clonotype came up a few times. The chain is built from TRBV20-1 and TRBJ2-1; no definite D call. Germline CDR1 is DFQATT and CDR2 is SNEGSKA (reference sequence). V shed 4 bases and J shed 0 bases, with 10 bases lying between them. CDR3 length: 14 amino acids. CDR3 region: CSAIARPSYNEQFF. For the CDR3, the DNA is TGCAGTGCTATCGCGCGGCCCTCCTACAATGAGCAGTTCTTC.

This clonotype came up a few times. The chain uses TRBV5-1 and TRBJ2-7; no clear D gene. CDR3 size: 14 residues. In germline, CDR1 is SGHRS, CDR2 YFSETQ. With 6 bases removed from V and 0 bases from J, the gap between germline ends came to 13 bases. CDR3 sequence: CASTQAGFSYEQYF. The CDR3 nucleotides read TGCGCCAGCACCCAAGCTGGCTTCTCCTACGAGCAGTACTTC.

This chain links TRBV7-3 with TRBJ2-1; D is unclear. The CDR3 sequence is 16 residues long. Trimming pared 0 bases from V and 4 bases from J, leaving 13 bases between. Per the germline V gene, CDR1 is SGHTA and CDR2 is FQGTGA. The CDR3 is CASSLTADGTYNEQFF. Written as DNA, the CDR3 is TGTGCCAGCAGCTTAACGGCGGATGGAACATACAATGAGCAGTTCTTC. Filled out from reference TRBV7-3 and TRBJ2-1, the complete variable domain reads GAGVSQTPSNKVTEKGKYVELRCDPISGHTALYWYRQSLGQGPEFLIYFQGTGAADDSGLPNDRFFAVRPEGSVSTLKIQRTERGDSAVYLCASSLTADGTYNEQFFGPGTRLTVL.

This sequence joins TRBV2 and TRBJ1-5; a possible D gene is TRBD1 (5 bases). The CDR3 has 15 residues. In germline, CDR1 is SNHLY, CDR2 FYNNEI. V lost 6 bases to trimming and J lost 1 base, with 13 bases between them. The CDR3: CASRPARGSNQPQHF. The CDR3 DNA reads TGTGCCAGCAGGCCCGCCCGGGGCAGCAATCAGCCCCAGCATTTT.

This clonotype was seen more than once but under ten times. The chain employs TRBV28 and TRBJ2-3, with D unclear. Trimming took off 4 bases at V and 4 bases at J, with 15 bases between the two ends. Germline CDR1 MDHEN, CDR2 SYDVKM. The CDR3 loop spans 15 amino acids. The CDR3 nucleotides are TGTGCCAGCAGTTCTCTGTCCCCTATGGCAGATACGCAGTATTTT. It is translated as CASSSLSPMADTQYF.

Only a few counts were recorded for this clonotype. CDR3 residues: CASSQDARDTQYF. The CDR3 nucleotides are TGTGCCAGCAGCCAAGACGCTCGGGATACGCAGTATTTT. J is TRBJ2-3 and V is TRBV4-2; no firm D call. Germline assignment: CDR1 LGHNA and CDR2 YNFKEQ. With 0 bases removed from V and 6 bases from J, the gap between germline ends came to 7 bases. This CDR3 is built from 13 residues.

The chain links TRBV6-5 to TRBJ2-4, with D perhaps TRBD1 or TRBD2 (5 bases each). The germline V gene has CDR1 MNHEY and CDR2 SVGAGI. Trimming stripped 2 bases from V and 0 bases from J, with 17 bases between. This CDR3 has 18 amino acids. This CDR3 is CASSYNAVGGRAKNIQYF. CDR3 nucleotide sequence: TGTGCCAGCAGTTACAACGCTGTTGGGGGAAGAGCCAAAAACATTCAGTACTTC.

There are a few counts of this clonotype. V gene TRBV5-5 combines with J gene TRBJ1-2; D is uncertain. Trimming removed 0 bases from V and 0 bases from J, with 9 bases in between. This CDR3 has 15 amino acids. From germline, CDR1 is SGHKS and CDR2 YYEKEE (reference sequence). CDR3 coding DNA: TGTGCCAGCAGCTTGGAGGCCCGCGCTAACTATGGCTACACCTTC. It is translated as CASSLEARANYGYTF.